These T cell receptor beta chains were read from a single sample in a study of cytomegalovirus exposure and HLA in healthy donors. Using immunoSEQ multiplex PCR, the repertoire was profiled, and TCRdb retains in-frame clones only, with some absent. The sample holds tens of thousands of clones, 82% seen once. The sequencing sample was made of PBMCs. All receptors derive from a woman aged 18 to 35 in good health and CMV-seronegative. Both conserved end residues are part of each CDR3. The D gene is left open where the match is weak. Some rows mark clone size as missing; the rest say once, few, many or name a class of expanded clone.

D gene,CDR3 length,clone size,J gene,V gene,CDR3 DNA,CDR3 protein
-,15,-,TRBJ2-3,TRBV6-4,TGTGCCAGCAGTGACTCAAAGGGAGGCACAGATACGCAGTATTTT,CASSDSKGGTDTQYF
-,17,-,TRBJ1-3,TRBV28,TGTGCCAGCAGTTTACCCCAACAGGCACCCTCCGGAAACACCATATATTTT,CASSLPQQAPSGNTIYF
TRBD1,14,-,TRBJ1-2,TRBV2,TGTGCCAGCAGTGGACAGGGGCAGGGATATGGCTACACCTTC,CASSGQGQGYGYTF
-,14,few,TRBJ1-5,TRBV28,TGTGCCAGCAGTTTATCCCTCAGCAATCAGCCCCAGCATTTT,CASSLSLSNQPQHF
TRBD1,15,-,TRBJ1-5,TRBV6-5,TGTGCCAGCAAACCCGGGACAGGGGGCCGTCAGCCCCAGCATTTT,CASKPGTGGRQPQHF
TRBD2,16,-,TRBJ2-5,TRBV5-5,TGTGCCAGCAGCCTCCCCCGGACTAGGGACCAAGAGACCCAGTACTTC,CASSLPRTRDQETQYF
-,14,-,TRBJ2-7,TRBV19,TGTGCCAGTAGTATACGGGGGAGCTCCTACGAGCAGTACTTC,CASSIRGSSYEQYF
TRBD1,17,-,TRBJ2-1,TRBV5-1,TGCGCCAGCAGCTTGGCCCTAGCAGGGGGTTCCTACAATGAGCAGTTCTTC,CASSLALAGGSYNEQFF
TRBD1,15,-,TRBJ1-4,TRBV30,TGTGCCTGGAGTCCACGGACAGGCGTTAATGAAAAACTGTTTTTT,CAWSPRTGVNEKLFF
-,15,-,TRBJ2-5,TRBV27,TGTGCCAGCAGTTGGTATGGGCAGGACCAAGAGACCCAGTACTTC,CASSWYGQDQETQYF